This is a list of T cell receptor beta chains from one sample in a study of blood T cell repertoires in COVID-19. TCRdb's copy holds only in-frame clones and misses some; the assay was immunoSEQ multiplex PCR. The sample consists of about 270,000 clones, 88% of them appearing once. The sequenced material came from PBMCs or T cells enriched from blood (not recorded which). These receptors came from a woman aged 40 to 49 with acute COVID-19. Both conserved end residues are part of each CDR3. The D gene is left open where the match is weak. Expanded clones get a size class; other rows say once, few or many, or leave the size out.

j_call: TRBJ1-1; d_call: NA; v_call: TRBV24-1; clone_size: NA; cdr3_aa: CATSDPSTGQNTEAFF; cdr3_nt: TGTGCCACCAGTGATCCATCAACAGGGCAGAACACTGAAGCTTTCTTT
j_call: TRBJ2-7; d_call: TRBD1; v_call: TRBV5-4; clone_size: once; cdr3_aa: CASSHRDSSYEQYF; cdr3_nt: TGTGCCAGCAGTCATAGGGACAGCTCCTACGAGCAGTACTTC
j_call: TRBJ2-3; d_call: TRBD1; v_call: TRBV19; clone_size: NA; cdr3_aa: CASSISGTDTDTQYF; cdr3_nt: TGTGCCAGTAGTATCTCCGGGACAGACACAGATACGCAGTATTTT
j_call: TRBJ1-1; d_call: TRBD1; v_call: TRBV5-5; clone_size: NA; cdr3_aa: CASRGGQGGTEAFF; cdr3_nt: TGTGCCAGCAGGGGGGGACAGGGTGGCACTGAAGCTTTCTTT
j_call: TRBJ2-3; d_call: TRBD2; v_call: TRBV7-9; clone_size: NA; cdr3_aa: CASSSLRAGALDTQYF; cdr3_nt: TGTGCCAGCAGCTCCCTAAGAGCGGGAGCTTTAGATACGCAGTATTTT
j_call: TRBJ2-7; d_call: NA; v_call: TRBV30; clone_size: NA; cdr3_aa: CAWSLFGVLDLYEQYF; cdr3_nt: TGTGCCTGGAGTCTCTTCGGGGTATTAGATCTCTACGAGCAGTACTTC
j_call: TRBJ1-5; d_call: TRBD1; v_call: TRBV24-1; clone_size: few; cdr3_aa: CATRPGQGPLNQPQHF; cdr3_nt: TGTGCCACCAGACCGGGACAGGGGCCTCTCAATCAGCCCCAGCATTTT
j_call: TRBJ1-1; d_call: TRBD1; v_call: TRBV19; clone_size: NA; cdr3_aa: CASKRGLLNTEAFF; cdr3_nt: TGTGCCAGTAAAAGGGGGCTATTGAACACTGAAGCTTTCTTT
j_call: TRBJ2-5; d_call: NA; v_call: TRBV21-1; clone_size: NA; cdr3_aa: CASSKGAGRPPGSQYF; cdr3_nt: TGTGCCAGCAGCAAAGGAGCGGGCAGGCCACCTGGGTCCCAGTACTTC
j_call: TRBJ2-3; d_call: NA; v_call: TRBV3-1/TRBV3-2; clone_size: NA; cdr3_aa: CASSEVGTDTQYF; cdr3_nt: TGTGCCAGCAGCGAAGTAGGCACAGATACGCAGTATTTT
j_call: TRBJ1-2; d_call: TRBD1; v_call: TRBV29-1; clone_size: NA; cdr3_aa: CSVEGTGLFNYGYTF; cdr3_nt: TGCAGCGTTGAAGGGACAGGGCTCTTTAACTATGGCTACACCTTC
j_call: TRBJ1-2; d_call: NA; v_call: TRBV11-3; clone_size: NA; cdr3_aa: CASSLDQGGGYTF; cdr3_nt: TGTGCCAGCAGCTTAGACCAGGGAGGCGGCTACACCTTC
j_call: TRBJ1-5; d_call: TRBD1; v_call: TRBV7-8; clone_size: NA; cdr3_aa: CASSLEGSRGPGQPQHF; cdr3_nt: TGTGCCAGCAGCTTAGAGGGGAGCAGGGGGCCGGGTCAGCCCCAGCATTTT
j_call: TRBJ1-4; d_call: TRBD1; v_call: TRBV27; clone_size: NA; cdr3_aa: CASSPQGGGGEKLFF; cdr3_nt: TGTGCCAGCAGCCCTCAGGGGGGTGGAGGTGAAAAACTGTTTTTT
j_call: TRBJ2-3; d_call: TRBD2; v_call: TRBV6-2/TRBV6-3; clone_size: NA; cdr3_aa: CASSTLLAGASDTQYF; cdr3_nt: TGTGCCAGCAGTACGCTCCTAGCGGGAGCCTCAGATACGCAGTATTTT
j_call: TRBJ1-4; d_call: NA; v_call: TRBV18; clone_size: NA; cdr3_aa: CASSPAGANEKLFF; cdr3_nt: TGTGCCAGCTCACCCGCAGGGGCTAATGAAAAACTGTTTTTT
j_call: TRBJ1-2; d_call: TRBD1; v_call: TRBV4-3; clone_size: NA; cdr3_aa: CASSQDRTGDYGYTF; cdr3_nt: TGCGCCAGCAGCCAGGATAGGACAGGGGACTATGGCTACACCTTC
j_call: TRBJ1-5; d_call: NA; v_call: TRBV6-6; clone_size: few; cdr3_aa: CASSGLVQVQGQPQHF; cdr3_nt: TGTGCCAGCAGTGGCTTAGTCCAGGTCCAGGGTCAGCCCCAGCATTTT
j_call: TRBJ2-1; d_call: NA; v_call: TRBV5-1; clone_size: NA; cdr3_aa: CASMLQDNEQFF; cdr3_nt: TGCGCCAGCATGCTGCAGGACAATGAGCAGTTCTTC
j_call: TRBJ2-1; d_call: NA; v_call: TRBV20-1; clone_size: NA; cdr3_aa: CSASEPRYNEQFF; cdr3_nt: TGCAGTGCTAGTGAGCCCAGGTACAATGAGCAGTTCTTC
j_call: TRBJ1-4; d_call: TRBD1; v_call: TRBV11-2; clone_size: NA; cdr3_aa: CASSSGTGGEKLFF; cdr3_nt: TGTGCCAGCAGCTCCGGGACAGGGGGTGAAAAACTGTTTTTT
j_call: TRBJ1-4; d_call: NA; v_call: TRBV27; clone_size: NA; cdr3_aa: CASSYRVGEKLFF; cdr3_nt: TGTGCCAGCAGCTACAGGGTGGGAGAAAAACTGTTTTTT
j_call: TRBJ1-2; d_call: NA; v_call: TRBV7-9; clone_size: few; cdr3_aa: CASSLALNYGYTF; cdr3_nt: TGTGCCAGCAGCTTAGCTTTAAACTATGGCTACACCTTC
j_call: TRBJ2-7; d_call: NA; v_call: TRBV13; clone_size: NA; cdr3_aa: CASSYSGATSYEQYF; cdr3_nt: TGTGCCAGCAGCTACTCAGGGGCCACCTCCTACGAGCAGTACTTC
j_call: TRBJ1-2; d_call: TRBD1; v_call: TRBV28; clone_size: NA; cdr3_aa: CASSLGTGVTYGYTF; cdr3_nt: TGTGCCAGCAGTTTAGGGACAGGGGTCACCTATGGCTACACCTTC
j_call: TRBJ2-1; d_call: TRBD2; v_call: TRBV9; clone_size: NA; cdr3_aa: CASSAGTSGYNEQFF; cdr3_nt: TGTGCCAGCAGCGCGGGGACTAGCGGGTACAATGAGCAGTTCTTC
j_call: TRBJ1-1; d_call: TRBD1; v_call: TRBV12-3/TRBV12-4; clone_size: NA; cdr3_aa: CASRRTGDTEAFF; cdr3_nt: TGTGCCAGCCGCCGGACAGGGGACACTGAAGCTTTCTTT
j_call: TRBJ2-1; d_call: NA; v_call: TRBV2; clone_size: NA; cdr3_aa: CASSEPYNEQFF; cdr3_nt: TGTGCCAGCAGTGAACCGTACAATGAGCAGTTCTTC
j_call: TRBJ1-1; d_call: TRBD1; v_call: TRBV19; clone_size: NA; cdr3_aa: CASSILPATGPNTEAFF; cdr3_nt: TGTGCCAGTAGTATACTCCCGGCGACAGGGCCCAACACTGAAGCTTTCTTT
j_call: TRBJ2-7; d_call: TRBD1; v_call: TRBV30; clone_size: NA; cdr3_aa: CAWGPYRGGEQYF; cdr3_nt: TGTGCCTGGGGACCCTACAGGGGTGGGGAGCAGTACTTC
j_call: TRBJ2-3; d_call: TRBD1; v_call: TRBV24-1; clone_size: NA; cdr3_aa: CATSDLGQGTDTQYF; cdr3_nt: TGTGCCACCAGTGATTTAGGACAGGGTACAGATACGCAGTATTTT
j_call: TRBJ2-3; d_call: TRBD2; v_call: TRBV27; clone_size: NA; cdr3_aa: CASSSWTSGSVVDTQYF; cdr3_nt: TGTGCCAGCAGTTCCTGGACTAGCGGGAGTGTTGTAGATACGCAGTATTTT
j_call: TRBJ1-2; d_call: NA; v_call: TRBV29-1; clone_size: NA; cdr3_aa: CSVEVQGRDGYTF; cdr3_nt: TGCAGCGTTGAAGTACAGGGCCGGGATGGCTACACCTTC
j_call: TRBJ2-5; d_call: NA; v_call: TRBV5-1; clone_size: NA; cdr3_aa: CASSSQETQYF; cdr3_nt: TGCGCCAGCAGCTCTCAAGAGACCCAGTACTTC